Below are 30 T cell receptor beta chains sequenced from a single sample in a study of T cells in Graves' hyperthyroidism and ophthalmopathy. TCR beta CDR3 sequences were amplified from RNA transcripts. During a first-round RT-PCR of the TCR CDR3, the HTBI primer set was used. TCRdb recomputed calls from the multiplex PCR reads with MiXCR, one row per CDR3 protein. The table has around 600,000 distinct CDR3 sequences, approximately 15% seen once; the top ten hold 6.5% to 9%. Sequencing was done on a sample of blood. These receptors were collected from a woman aged 18-29 years with Graves' ophthalmopathy.

The chain uses TRBV7-6 and TRBJ2-7, with 10 nucleotides matching TRBD2. The V gene's germline CDR1 is SGHVS and CDR2 FNYEAQ. V shed 4 bases and J 2 bases; nucleotides not matched to a gene: 5. The CDR3 is 15 residues long. CDR3 protein: CASSWGTSVTYEQYF. The DNA of the CDR3 is TGTGCCAGCAGCTGGGGGACTAGCGTCACCTACGAGCAGTACTTC.

This clonotype was seen only a few times. The V gene is TRBV20-1, the J gene TRBJ1-2; 11 nucleotides match TRBD1. CDR1 and CDR2 (germline): DFQATT, SNEGSKA (reference sequence). The V segment lost 6 bases and the J segment 2 bases; nucleotides outside the gene matches: 11. The CDR3 length is 16 residues. The CDR3 bases are TGCAGTGCCCCCAGGACAGGGGGCGAGAGAAACTATGGCTACACCTTC. This encodes CSAPRTGGERNYGYTF.

This clonotype was counted at least ten times. V is TRBV29-1 and J is TRBJ2-7; D not certain. The CDR3 consists of 11 residues. The V end was cut by 3 bases, the J end by 0 bases, with 3 bases between. Germline V gives CDR1 SQVTM, CDR2 ANQGSEA. DNA of the CDR3: TGCAGCGTTGAGGCCTCCTACGAGCAGTACTTC. Its protein product is CSVEASYEQYF.

The genes are TRBV5-1 and TRBJ2-7; D possibly uses TRBD1 or TRBD2 (5 bases each). Trimming removed 4 bases from V and 3 bases from J, with 17 bases in between. Germline V gene lookup returns CDR1 SGHRS and CDR2 YFSETQ. The CDR3 runs to 15 residues. As DNA, the CDR3 is TGCGCCAGCAGCCCCCTGAGGGGTAGTGACTACGAGCAGTACTTC. Its translation: CASSPLRGSDYEQYF.

Notes on this clonotype: A much larger clone differs by one base, so this may be a read error. J is TRBJ2-5 and V is TRBV6-1; possibly TRBD1 for D (6 bases). The DNA end is more similar to TRBJ2-1, so the J call may be wrong. The CDR3 covers 14 residues. Per the germline V gene, CDR1 is MNHNS and CDR2 is SASEGT. CDR3 nucleotides: TGTGCCAGCAGTCGACGGGACATCCAAGAGACCCAGTTCTTC. Its protein product is CASSRRDIQETQFF.

The sample holds many counts of this clonotype. This chain connects TRBV7-9 to TRBJ2-1, with 10 nucleotides matching TRBD2. CDR3 length: 15 residues. Germline CDR1 and CDR2: SEHNR and FQNEAQ (reference sequence). After removal of 8 bases from V and 9 bases from J, the junction contained 13 bases not matched to a gene. Here the CDR3 reads CASLTTGLASTEQFF. In DNA form, the CDR3 reads TGTGCCAGCCTCACTACGGGACTAGCGAGTACTGAGCAGTTCTTC.

This clonotype was found a few times. A much more abundant neighbour one base away suggests this may be a read error. The chain is built from TRBV28 and TRBJ1-2, with D unresolved. The V gene's germline CDR1 is MDHEN and CDR2 SYDVKM. CDR3 length: 14 amino acids. CDR3 residues: CACSLNRPNYGYTF. CDR3 sequence (DNA): TGTGCCTGCAGTTTAAACCGCCCTAACTATGGCTACACCTTC.

This clonotype was observed a handful of times. V usage is TRBV7-9 and J usage is TRBJ2-7; 10 positions agree with TRBD1. This CDR3 is 15 amino acids long. J was trimmed by 2 bases and V by 2 bases; bases with no gene match: 3. CDR1 and CDR2 from the germline V gene are SEHNR and FQNEAQ (reference sequence). CDR3 residues: CASSLYGTGAYEQYF. The CDR3 DNA reads TGTGCCAGCAGCTTATATGGGACAGGGGCCTACGAGCAGTACTTC.

Only a few counts were recorded for this clonotype. The CDR3 DNA reads as TGTGCCAGCTCACCTGACTCGGGGGGAAACACCATATATTTT. It codes for CASSPDSGGNTIYF. V gene TRBV18 combines with J gene TRBJ1-3; no clear D. CDR1 is KGHSH and CDR2 is LQKENI in the germline V gene. V was cut by 3 bases and J by 4 bases, with 10 bases left in between. This CDR3 has 14 amino acids. Drawing the rest from reference TRBV18 and TRBJ1-3, the complete variable domain is NAGVMQNPRHLVRRRGQEARLRCSPMKGHSHVYWYRQLPEEGLKFMVYLQKENIIDESGMPKERFSAEFPKEGPSILRIQQVVRGDSAAYFCASSPDSGGNTIYFGEGSWLTVV.

This clonotype was found many times. The chain has TRBV27 and TRBJ1-2; TRBD1 might be the D (5 bases). The ends were cut back, 2 bases at V and 3 bases at J, with 13 bases in the middle. The CDR3 runs to 15 residues. Germline V gene data show CDR1 as MNHEY and CDR2 as SMNVEV (reference sequence). Here the CDR3 reads CASSLTAGRDYGYTF. In nucleotides, the CDR3 is TGTGCCAGCAGTTTAACGGCAGGGAGGGACTATGGCTACACCTTC.

On this clonotype itself: Possible read error: a much larger clone is one base away. This chain connects TRBV24-1 to TRBJ1-4; D unclear. Germline lookup yields CDR1 KGHDR and CDR2 SFDVKD. V lost 2 bases, J lost 1 base, and 10 bases lay in between. CDR3 length: 16 residues. DNA for the CDR3: TGTGCCACCAGTGATTCCCCCCCTGGAACTAATGAAAAACTGTTTTTT. Its protein is CATSDSPPGTNEKLFF.

This clonotype was picked up many times. The genes are TRBV20-1 and TRBJ2-1; the D gene is possibly TRBD1 (6 bases). The CDR3 sequence is 14 residues long. Germline assignment: CDR1 DFQATT and CDR2 SNEGSKA (reference sequence). V was shortened by 6 bases and J by 7 bases, with 19 bases between the two germline ends. The CDR3 protein is CSANPGQEVNEQFF. As DNA, the CDR3 is TGCAGTGCCAATCCGGGACAAGAGGTGAATGAGCAGTTCTTC.

This clonotype was counted ten times or more. This chain uses TRBV27 with TRBJ2-1, with 12 bases matching TRBD2. Germline V CDR1 and CDR2: MNHEY, SMNVEV (reference sequence). V shed 7 bases and J 6 bases; nucleotides not matched to a gene: 19. The CDR3 loop spans 19 amino acids. This CDR3 is CASTTGDTDRTSGTNEQFF. In DNA form, the CDR3 reads TGTGCCAGCACCACCGGGGACACAGACAGGACTAGCGGGACCAATGAGCAGTTCTTC.

The J gene is TRBJ2-7, the V gene TRBV5-8; D gene unclear. The CDR3 extends over 14 amino acids. V lost 0 bases and J 3 bases, leaving 10 bases between the germline ends. Germline CDR1 and CDR2: SGHTS and YDEGEE. The CDR3 reads CASSLGLPGYEQYF. DNA for the CDR3: TGTGCCAGCAGCTTGGGCCTACCAGGCTACGAGCAGTACTTC.

This clonotype was counted many times. The chain combines TRBV11-3 with TRBJ2-7, with no clear D. The ends were cut back, 4 bases at V and 5 bases at J, with 18 bases in the middle. This CDR3 comprises 15 residues. Germline CDR1 is SGHNT and CDR2 is YENEEA. The chain's CDR3 is CASSYLNSGTNEQYF. For the CDR3, the DNA is TGTGCCAGCAGCTACCTAAACAGTGGCACCAACGAGCAGTACTTC.

This clonotype was seen repeatedly, ten times or more. The gene calls are TRBV6-1 and TRBJ2-1; 10 bases are shared with TRBD2. In germline, CDR1 is MNHNS, CDR2 SASEGT. J lost 4 bases, V lost 5 bases, and 11 bases had no gene match. The CDR3 length is 17 residues. CDR3 sequence: CASSYQPGLATYNEQFF. CDR3 sequence (DNA): TGTGCCAGCAGTTACCAGCCGGGACTAGCGACTTACAATGAGCAGTTCTTC.

This clonotype was counted many times. CDR3: CAWRTSPGETQYF. In nucleotides, the CDR3 is TGTGCCTGGAGGACTAGTCCCGGGGAGACCCAGTACTTC. The V and J genes are TRBV30 and TRBJ2-5, with D perhaps TRBD2 (6 bases). Trimming took 3 bases from V and 5 from J, leaving 13 bases between them. The CDR3 has 13 residues. Germline loops: CDR1 GTSNPN, CDR2 SVGIG (reference sequence).

In its sample, this clonotype was seen many times. This chain uses TRBV7-3 with TRBJ2-6; 11 bases line up with TRBD1. V was clipped by 5 bases and J by 0 bases; unmatched bases: 9. The CDR3 extends over 19 amino acids. The V gene's germline CDR1 is SGHTA and CDR2 FQGTGA. The CDR3 DNA reads TGTGCCAGCAGCCCGCTGGGGACAGGGGGAAACTCTGGGGCCAACGTCCTGACTTTC. It is translated as CASSPLGTGGNSGANVLTF.

This clonotype turned up a few times. The chain joins TRBV5-5 to TRBJ2-7, with D perhaps matching TRBD2 (5 bases). V was trimmed by 1 base and J by 8 bases, leaving 22 bases between them. The germline CDR1 and CDR2 sequences are SGHKS and YYEKEE (reference sequence). This CDR3 has 16 residues. This chain's CDR3 is CASSLYPGSQTTKQYF. CDR3 DNA: TGTGCCAGCAGCTTGTATCCTGGGAGCCAGACCACGAAGCAGTACTTC.

This clonotype showed up many times. The gene calls are TRBV6-1 and TRBJ1-5; D uncertain. There are 13 residues in the CDR3. Germline-derived CDR1 and CDR2 are MNHNS and SASEGT. V lost 5 bases, J lost 4 bases, and 9 bases lay in between. In DNA form, the CDR3 reads TGTGCCAGCAGTTCAACGGTTAATCAGCCCCAGCATTTT. This sequence encodes CASSSTVNQPQHF.

Only a few counts were recorded for this clonotype. The rearrangement uses TRBV6-1 and TRBJ2-1, with unresolved D. The germline V and J ends were trimmed by 5 bases and 4 bases, with 9 bases remaining between them. Per the germline V gene, CDR1 is MNHNS and CDR2 is SASEGT. The CDR3 extends over 13 amino acids. The CDR3 nucleotides read TGTGCCAGCAGTTTCTACTTGTACAATGAGCAGTTCTTC. Protein sequence: CASSFYLYNEQFF.

A few counts support this clonotype. This rearrangement joins TRBV6-1 to TRBJ1-5, with TRBD1 matching 11 bases. The germline gives CDR1 MNHNS, CDR2 SASEGT. The CDR3 has 19 residues. V lost 6 bases to trimming and J lost 2 bases; unmatched junction nucleotides: 15. In nucleotides, the CDR3 is TGTGCCAGCAGACCCCGCCGGGACAGGGGGTTGGAGGGCAATCAGCCCCAGCATTTT. As protein: CASRPRRDRGLEGNQPQHF.

This clonotype was seen a single time. J is TRBJ2-4 and V is TRBV4-3, with 10 positions matching TRBD2. This CDR3 has 14 residues. The junction had 9 bases not matched to a gene; V was cut back by 5 bases and J by 11 bases. The germline V gene has CDR1 LGHNA and CDR2 YSLEER. The CDR3 DNA reads as TGCGCCAGCAGCGCTCGGGGACTAGCGACGGTTCAGTACTTC. Translation gives CASSARGLATVQYF.

The chain uses TRBV20-1 and TRBJ1-4, with TRBD1 matching 7 bases. Germline V gives CDR1 DFQATT, CDR2 SNEGSKA (reference sequence). This CDR3 comprises 14 residues. The J segment lost 3 bases and the V segment lost 4 bases, leaving 5 bases of the junction unmatched. The CDR3 sequence is CSAITDRANEKLFF. CDR3 nucleotides: TGCAGTGCTATTACCGACAGGGCTAATGAAAAACTGTTTTTT.

This clonotype has at least ten counts. The chain recombines TRBV28 with TRBJ2-7; D gene unclear. The CDR3 has 13 residues. Trimming stripped 6 bases from V and 5 bases from J, with 14 bases between. Looked up from germline, CDR1 is MDHEN and CDR2 is SYDVKM. The CDR3 nucleotides are TGTGCCAGCAGCCCAAACCTCTGGGACGAGCAGTACTTC. Translated, it gives CASSPNLWDEQYF. Full variable domain (rest looked up from reference TRBV28 and TRBJ2-7): DVKVTQSSRYLVKRTGEKVFLECVQDMDHENMFWYRQDPGLGLRLIYFSYDVKMKEKGDIPEGYSVSREKKERFSLILESASTNQTSMYLCASSPNLWDEQYFGPGTRLTVT.

This clonotype was counted a few times. The gene calls are TRBV14 and TRBJ1-1, with D unclear. CDR3 size: 13 residues. In germline, CDR1 is SGHDN, CDR2 FVKESK. Between the trimmed V and J ends, which lost 4 bases and 10 bases, there was a span of 16 bases. CDR3 sequence: CASSPVPTSTAFF. The DNA for the CDR3 is TGTGCCAGCAGCCCAGTCCCGACGAGCACAGCTTTCTTT.

This clonotype has just a few counts. The rearrangement joins TRBV4-2 to TRBJ1-1, with D tentatively TRBD1 (5 bases). CDR1 LGHNA and CDR2 YNFKEQ come from the germline V gene. Trimming left V 2 bases short and J 6 bases short, with 16 bases between. The CDR3 contains 15 residues. CDR3 sequence reads: CASSQRWGGTAEAFF. DNA of the CDR3: TGTGCCAGCAGCCAAAGGTGGGGGGGGACGGCTGAAGCTTTCTTT.

This clonotype was detected ten times or more. The chain is built from TRBV12-3 or TRBV12-4 and TRBJ2-5; D may be TRBD2 (6 bases). Deletions cut 5 bases from V and 5 bases from J, with 15 bases between. The CDR3 loop spans 14 amino acids. Written as DNA, the CDR3 is TGTGCCAGCAGTCTTTGGAGGGAGCAGGAGACCCAGTACTTC. Its protein is CASSLWREQETQYF.

The chain has TRBV5-6 and TRBJ1-5; no clear D gene. The CDR3 loop spans 13 amino acids. The germline V and J ends were trimmed by 4 bases and 6 bases, with 11 bases remaining between them. Germline V gene data show CDR1 as SGHDT and CDR2 as YYEEEE. The CDR3 DNA sequence: TGTGCCAGCAGCCCACGGCGCAGTCAGCCCCAGCATTTT. Translated: CASSPRRSQPQHF. Combining the CDR3 with reference TRBV5-6 and TRBJ1-5 gives the whole variable domain DAGVTQSPTHLIKTRGQQVTLRCSPKSGHDTVSWYQQALGQGPQFIFQYYEEEERQRGNFPDRFSGHQFPNYSSELNVNALLLGDSALYLCASSPRRSQPQHFGDGTRLSIL.

This clonotype was observed many times. V and J are TRBV28 and TRBJ2-1, with 8 bases matching TRBD2. From germline, CDR1 is MDHEN and CDR2 SYDVKM. Trimming at V came to 5 bases and at J to 0 bases, leaving 6 bases not matched to a gene. The CDR3 covers 16 residues. The CDR3 loop is CASSPSGRTSYNEQFF. CDR3 DNA sequence: TGTGCCAGCAGTCCCAGCGGGAGAACCTCCTACAATGAGCAGTTCTTC. Variable domain in full (rest from reference TRBV28 and TRBJ2-1): DVKVTQSSRYLVKRTGEKVFLECVQDMDHENMFWYRQDPGLGLRLIYFSYDVKMKEKGDIPEGYSVSREKKERFSLILESASTNQTSMYLCASSPSGRTSYNEQFFGPGTRLTVL.